This entry lists 27 T cell receptor beta chains sequenced from one sample in a study of T-cell memory formation after mild COVID-19. TCRdb fed the 5' RACE reads into MiXCR, producing one record per CDR3 protein. The data show roughly 190,000 distinct CDR3 sequences, around 30% seen once. Sequenced sample: PBMCs or a T cell subset sorted from them (not recorded which). The receptor set was obtained from an adult woman who had mild COVID-19 (a few samples of this study predate the infection). Cell type and time point are not known.

The chain recombines TRBV20-1 with TRBJ2-5, with D maybe TRBD2 (5 bases). V was clipped by 0 bases and J by 5 bases, with 7 bases between them. This CDR3 is 12 amino acids long. CDR1 is DFQATT and CDR2 is SNEGSKA in the germline V gene (reference sequence). Here the CDR3 DNA reads TGCAGTGCTAGAGATTCGGGGGAGACCCAGTACTTC. Its translation is CSARDSGETQYF.

This clonotype appeared many times. CDR3: CASSLGIRGHSYEQYF. For the CDR3, the DNA is TGTGCCAGCAGCTTAGGCATCAGGGGCCACTCCTACGAGCAGTACTTC. This sequence joins TRBV7-6 and TRBJ2-7, with a possible D match to TRBD1 (6 bases). The CDR3 loop spans 16 amino acids. Germline CDR1 is SGHVS and CDR2 is FNYEAQ. The V gene lost 1 base and the J gene lost 0 bases, with 13 bases spanning the gap.

The chain joins TRBV6-1 to TRBJ2-2, with D maybe TRBD1 (5 bases). This CDR3 is 14 amino acids long. From germline, CDR1 is MNHNS and CDR2 SASEGT. Trimming shortened V by 5 bases and J by 8 bases, and 15 bases separated the two germline ends. CDR3 bases: TGTGCCAGCAGTTCCGACAACAGGTTGGGGGAGCTGTTTTTT. This sequence encodes CASSSDNRLGELFF.

V is TRBV12-3 or TRBV12-4 and J is TRBJ2-7; 13 nucleotides agree with TRBD2. Unmatched junction bases numbered 6, after V lost 5 bases and J lost 5 bases. CDR3 size: 15 residues. DNA for the CDR3: TGTGCCAGCAGTAAAGGACTAGCGGGAGACGACGAGCAGTACTTC. Protein: CASSKGLAGDDEQYF.

This chain links TRBV27 with TRBJ2-5; 7 bases are a match to TRBD2. The germline gives CDR1 MNHEY, CDR2 SMNVEV (reference sequence). The CDR3 length is 11 residues. Unmatched junction bases numbered 5, after V lost 11 bases and J lost 5 bases. CDR3: CAGGGSETQYF. CDR3 nucleotide sequence: TGTGCCGGGGGGGGTTCTGAGACCCAGTACTTC.

The chain uses TRBV7-6 and TRBJ2-5; D is perhaps TRBD2 (6 bases). The V end lost 1 base, the J end lost 2 bases, and 14 bases lay between the germline ends. Germline-derived CDR1 and CDR2 are SGHVS and FNYEAQ. The CDR3 runs to 16 residues. CDR3 coding DNA: TGTGCCAGCAGCTTAGGACAGACGGGACTTCAAGAGACCCAGTACTTC. This codes for CASSLGQTGLQETQYF.

J is TRBJ2-1 and V is TRBV25-1; D is undetermined. CDR3 length equals 18 residues. Trimming took 3 bases from V and 1 from J, leaving 19 bases between them. CDR1 MGHDK and CDR2 SYGVNS come from the germline V gene. The CDR3 protein is CASSDKRPALGSYNEQFF. In DNA, the CDR3 is TGTGCCAGCAGTGATAAACGACCAGCCCTGGGGTCCTACAATGAGCAGTTCTTC.

V and J are TRBV7-9 and TRBJ2-5; 9 nucleotides match TRBD1. The CDR3 spans 15 residues. CDR1 and CDR2 (germline): SEHNR, FQNEAQ (reference sequence). The V gene end was trimmed by 4 bases and the J gene end by 0 bases; junction bases not matched to a gene: 3. CDR3 DNA sequence: TGTGCCAGCAGCTGGCGGGACAGGGACCAAGAGACCCAGTACTTC. Its protein product is CASSWRDRDQETQYF.

As DNA, the CDR3 is TGTGCCATCAGTGAGACAGGTTACTATGGCTACACCTTC. It specifies CAISETGYYGYTF. The V and J genes are TRBV10-3 and TRBJ1-2; D might be TRBD1 (5 bases). V was pared by 2 bases and J by 3 bases, with 7 bases between. This CDR3 contains 13 residues. The germline gives CDR1 ENHRY, CDR2 SYGVKD.

The chain joins TRBV4-1 to TRBJ2-1, with TRBD2 identical over 9 bases. V was pared by 5 bases and J by 7 bases, with 18 bases of the junction left unmatched. This CDR3 is 18 amino acids long. The germline CDR1 and CDR2 sequences are MGHRA and YSYEKL. The CDR3 DNA follows: TGCGCCAGCAGCTCAAGGGGCCAGCGGGGGGTTTCGGGGAATGAGCAGTTCTTC. Translation gives CASSSRGQRGVSGNEQFF.

This chain uses TRBV19 with TRBJ2-2, with 8 bases fitting TRBD1. Germline CDR1 is LNHDA and CDR2 is SQIVND (reference sequence). V lost 5 bases, J lost 7 bases, and 12 bases stayed unmatched. The CDR3 is 16 residues long. CDR3 in amino acids: CASSSWTGSSSGELFF. The CDR3 nucleotides are TGTGCCAGTAGTTCCTGGACAGGGTCATCCAGCGGGGAGCTGTTTTTT.

This sequence joins TRBV6-1 and TRBJ1-3; D is possibly TRBD1 (5 bases). The CDR3 is 14 amino acids. V lost 3 bases and J lost 2, with 8 bases in between. Germline loops: CDR1 MNHNS, CDR2 SASEGT. CDR3 region: CASSERDAGNTIYF. The CDR3 DNA follows: TGTGCCAGCAGTGAGAGGGACGCTGGAAACACCATATATTTT.

This sequence joins TRBV5-1 and TRBJ2-1; no clear D gene. Trimming left V 1 base short and J 6 bases short, with 14 bases between. This CDR3 region has 15 residues. Germline CDR1 is SGHRS and CDR2 is YFSETQ. In DNA, the CDR3 is TGCGCCAGCAGCTTGAATCCCGACCTGGGCAATGAGCAGTTCTTC. It is translated as CASSLNPDLGNEQFF.

Only a few counts were recorded for this clonotype. The CDR3 coding sequence is TGTGCCAGCAGCTCGGAAGTCTACGAGCAGTACTTC. Translated, it gives CASSSEVYEQYF. The chain joins TRBV7-9 to TRBJ2-7; no firm D call. The germline V and J ends were trimmed by 4 bases and 3 bases, with 7 bases remaining between them. The V gene's germline CDR1 is SEHNR and CDR2 FQNEAQ (reference sequence). The CDR3 spans 12 residues.

This clonotype was counted a few times. The chain uses TRBV10-3 and TRBJ2-2; 7 bases align to TRBD2. This CDR3 region has 17 residues. V lost 6 bases, J lost 0 bases, and 10 bases stayed unmatched. Germline CDR1 ENHRY, CDR2 SYGVKD. In nucleotides, the CDR3 is TGTGCCATCAGCCCCTGGGGCGCGGGGGCGAACACCGGGGAGCTGTTTTTT. This codes for CAISPWGAGANTGELFF.

The chain uses TRBV7-7 and TRBJ2-5, with D perhaps given as TRBD1 or TRBD2 (5 bases each). V was shortened by 1 base and J by 1 base, with 7 bases between the two germline ends. The CDR3 is 14 residues long. The germline CDR1 and CDR2 sequences are SSHAT and FNYEAQ (reference sequence). The CDR3 DNA reads as TGTGCCAGCAGCTTAGTCGGGGCCCAAGAGACCCAGTACTTC. Translating gives CASSLVGAQETQYF. Using reference TRBV7-7 and TRBJ2-5 for the parts outside the CDR3, the full variable domain is GAGVSQSPRYKVTKRGQDVTLRCDPISSHATLYWYQQALGQGPEFLTYFNYEAQPDKSGLPSDRFSAERPEGSISTLTIQRTEQRDSAMYRCASSLVGAQETQYFGPGTRLLVL.

The table lists this clonotype with a few counts. The rearrangement uses TRBV30 and TRBJ2-2; TRBD2 might be the D (5 bases). This CDR3 spans 13 amino acids. With 3 bases removed from V and 4 bases from J, the gap between germline ends came to 9 bases. Per the germline V gene, CDR1 is GTSNPN and CDR2 is SVGIG (reference sequence). The CDR3 DNA reads as TGTGCCTGGAGGGGCAGCGGCACCGGGGAGCTGTTTTTT. This sequence encodes CAWRGSGTGELFF. The variable domain in full, with the rest retrieved from reference TRBV30 and TRBJ2-2, is SQTIHQWPATLVQPVGSPLSLECTVEGTSNPNLYWYRQAAGRGLQLLFYSVGIGQISSEVPQNLSASRPQDRQFILSSKKLLLSDSGFYLCAWRGSGTGELFFGEGSRLTVL.

This clonotype has more than one count but fewer than ten. The chain has TRBV5-5 and TRBJ2-4; the D is unclear. The germline gives CDR1 SGHKS, CDR2 YYEKEE (reference sequence). V lost 3 bases and J lost 1, with 17 bases in between. The CDR3 spans 17 residues. DNA for the CDR3: TGTGCCAGCAGCTCGCCCAATGGGGTCGCTGCCAAAAACATTCAGTACTTC. The encoded protein is CASSSPNGVAAKNIQYF.

V is TRBV6-2 or TRBV6-3 and J is TRBJ1-1; a possible D gene is TRBD1 (6 bases). CDR3 size: 14 residues. V dropped 2 bases and J dropped 2 bases, with 9 bases sitting between them. CDR1 is MNHEY and CDR2 is SVGEGT in the germline V gene. As DNA, the CDR3 is TGTGCCAGCAGTTACGGGACACCCAACACTGAAGCTTTCTTT. It codes for CASSYGTPNTEAFF.

The J gene is TRBJ1-3, the V gene TRBV9; TRBD1 matches 12 bases. The germline V gene has CDR1 SGDLS and CDR2 YYNGEE. The CDR3 covers 15 residues. V shed 3 bases and J 4 bases; nucleotides not matched to a gene: 2. The CDR3 sequence is CASSGGTGGGNTIYF. CDR3 sequence (DNA): TGTGCCAGCAGCGGCGGGACAGGGGGCGGAAACACCATATATTTT. The full variable domain, completed using reference TRBV9 and TRBJ1-3, is DSGVTQTPKHLITATGQRVTLRCSPRSGDLSVYWYQQSLDQGLQFLIQYYNGEERAKGNILERFSAQQFPDLHSELNLSSLELGDSALYFCASSGGTGGGNTIYFGEGSWLTVV.

This clonotype has only a few counts. The gene calls are TRBV3-1 and TRBJ2-7; no definite D call. V was cut by 1 base and J by 7 bases, with 11 bases left in between. CDR1 LGHDT and CDR2 YNNKEL come from the germline V gene (reference sequence). The CDR3 covers 13 residues. CDR3 in DNA: TGTGCCAGCAGCCAAGGGCCGTACTGGGAGCAGTACTTC. This codes for CASSQGPYWEQYF.

This clonotype was found many times. The chain combines TRBV18 with TRBJ2-1, with D perhaps matching TRBD2 (5 bases). V lost 3 bases and J 0 bases, leaving 21 bases between the germline ends. The CDR3 totals 19 residues. Germline V CDR1 and CDR2: KGHSH, LQKENI. The CDR3 sequence: CASSPRTGSRSSSYNEQFF. The CDR3 DNA reads as TGTGCCAGCTCACCCCGGACGGGGTCCCGTTCGAGCTCCTACAATGAGCAGTTCTTC.

This clonotype was seen a few times. The rearrangement links TRBV13 to TRBJ2-2; unclear D gene. The CDR3 is 13 residues long. CDR1 and CDR2 (germline): PRHDT, FYEKMQ (reference sequence). V dropped 5 bases and J dropped 4 bases, with 8 bases sitting between them. CDR3 region: CASSLHLTGELFF. The CDR3 DNA reads as TGTGCCAGCAGCCTACACCTCACCGGGGAGCTGTTTTTT.

This clonotype appeared a few times. The rearrangement links TRBV19 to TRBJ2-1; TRBD1 or TRBD2 may be the D gene (5 bases each). The germline gives CDR1 LNHDA, CDR2 SQIVND (reference sequence). The CDR3 runs to 14 residues. V lost 5 bases to trimming and J lost 6 bases, with 14 bases between them. Written as DNA, the CDR3 is TGTGCCAGTAGTTCCTCCGGGACGGTCAATGAGCAGTTCTTC. It specifies CASSSSGTVNEQFF.

This clonotype came up once. The V gene is TRBV7-9, the J gene TRBJ2-7; no definite D call. This CDR3 comprises 16 residues. Per the germline V gene, CDR1 is SEHNR and CDR2 is FQNEAQ (reference sequence). V lost 8 bases and J 0 bases, leaving 20 bases between the germline ends. The CDR3 sequence: CASEPALTESSYEQYF. Here the CDR3 DNA reads TGTGCCAGCGAGCCAGCTCTGACTGAGAGCTCCTACGAGCAGTACTTC.

This chain joins TRBV29-1 and TRBJ2-1; tentatively, D is TRBD2 (6 bases). Germline CDR1 is SQVTM and CDR2 is ANQGSEA. V was trimmed by 1 base and J by 0 bases, leaving 13 bases between them. This CDR3 contains 16 residues. CDR3 nucleotide sequence: TGCAGCGTTGAAGCCAGCGGGTTAAGCTCCTACAATGAGCAGTTCTTC. This sequence encodes CSVEASGLSSYNEQFF.

This clonotype was seen only a few times. V and J are TRBV5-1 and TRBJ2-5; 8 bases fit TRBD1. The V segment lost 3 bases and the J segment 4 bases; nucleotides outside the gene matches: 14. Germline V lookup: CDR1 SGHRS, CDR2 YFSETQ. The CDR3 consists of 17 residues. The CDR3 DNA follows: TGCGCCAGCAGCTCAGTCCCGGCAGGGGGCATAGGAGAGACCCAGTACTTC. Residues: CASSSVPAGGIGETQYF.